This T cell receptor (beta chain) was sequenced for a study of blood T cell repertoires in COVID-19. Whole-study context: There were acute and convalescent COVID-19 samples, and they came from the United States, Italy and Spain.

Per the original methods: Quantification of nucleated cells was approximated via reference gene primer amplification. Profiling relied on immunoSEQ multiplex PCR, and the TCRdb table lists in-frame clones only, not all of them. For V, J and clone size, that table is used; D and trimming come from the DNA. The sample yields under 300,000 clones, 86% seen once. The CDR3 is 15 amino acids. From germline, CDR1 is LGHDT and CDR2 YNNKEL (reference sequence). V was pared by 8 bases and J by 1 base, with 3 bases of the junction left unmatched. Input material: peripheral blood. This TCR was sampled from a man aged 80 or over with acute or convalescent COVID-19. The genes are TRBV3-1 (or the pseudogene TRBV3-2) and TRBJ2-2; the match to TRBD2 covers 11 bases. The CDR3 DNA reads TGTGCCAGCGCGACTAGCGGGAAGAACACCGGGGAGCTGTTTTTT. Translated: CASATSGKNTGELFF.